The 19 T cell receptor beta chains below come from one sample, sequenced in a study of spatial heterogeneity in lung cancer. Noted time point: blood at routine non-recurrence follow-up after resection. Whole RNA was taken from tumor, nontumor lung or frozen PBMC; it was then sequenced unsorted. TCRdb recomputed calls from the 5' RACE reads with MiXCR, one row per CDR3 protein. The repertoire includes around 120,000 distinct CDR3 sequences, 12% of them detected once, and approximately 17% sits in the top ten. Sequenced here: PBMCs, sampled at follow-up. The source of these receptors is a male donor with early-stage non-small cell lung cancer.

This clonotype has ten or more counts. The chain recombines TRBV20-1 with TRBJ1-3; 8 nucleotides line up with TRBD1. The V and J ends lost 3 bases and 2 bases, in that order; junction bases with no gene match: 0. Germline V gene lookup returns CDR1 DFQATT and CDR2 SNEGSKA (reference sequence). This CDR3 has 13 amino acids. The CDR3 spells CSARTGAGNTIYF. The CDR3 nucleotides read TGCAGTGCTAGGACAGGGGCTGGAAACACCATATATTTT.

The gene calls are TRBV6-5 and TRBJ2-1; the D is unclear. This CDR3 is built from 14 residues. Trimming removed 2 bases at V and 9 bases at J, with 14 bases between. Germline lookup yields CDR1 MNHEY and CDR2 SVGAGI. CDR3 residues: CASSYKATSSEQFF. The CDR3 DNA is TGTGCCAGCAGTTACAAGGCTACTTCGAGTGAGCAGTTCTTC.

Only a few counts were recorded for this clonotype. This chain uses TRBV27 with TRBJ2-5, with D possibly matching TRBD2 (6 bases). V was cut by 6 bases and J by 2 bases, with 10 bases left in between. Germline values: CDR1 MNHEY, CDR2 SMNVEV (reference sequence). The CDR3 has 13 residues. The CDR3 region has the DNA TGTGCCAGCAGGGGAGCGGGTCAAGAGACCCAGTACTTC. This encodes CASRGAGQETQYF.

This clonotype has just a few counts. V gene TRBV20-1 combines with J gene TRBJ2-7; D ambiguous. The V end was cut by 5 bases, the J end by 4 bases, with 9 bases between. Germline lookup yields CDR1 DFQATT and CDR2 SNEGSKA (reference sequence). CDR3 length: 11 amino acids. CDR3 sequence (DNA): TGCAGTGCTCCTCGAACTTACGAGCAGTACTTC. Translated, it gives CSAPRTYEQYF.

The chain couples TRBV7-8 to TRBJ2-3, with D hard to call. The V gene's germline CDR1 is SGHVS and CDR2 FQNEAQ. The CDR3 covers 16 residues. With 5 bases removed from V and 8 bases from J, the gap between germline ends came to 23 bases. CDR3 in amino acids: CASSPPPRTVRATQYF. The CDR3 DNA sequence: TGTGCCAGCAGCCCCCCCCCGCGGACGGTCCGGGCTACGCAGTATTTT.

Details on this clonotype: This could be a read error, since a much larger clone is one nucleotide away. This chain connects TRBV5-1 to TRBJ2-1; D unresolved. The CDR3 has 11 residues. CDR1 is SGHRS, CDR2 YFSETQ, per germline. The CDR3 is CASSFDNEQIF. The CDR3 coding sequence is TGCGCCAGCAGCTTTGACAACGAGCAGATCTTC.

The gene calls are TRBV25-1 and TRBJ1-1; possible D gene TRBD1, 6 bases. The germline CDR1 and CDR2 sequences are MGHDK and SYGVNS. The CDR3 runs 16 residues. V lost 4 bases, J lost 1 base, and 16 bases lay in between. The CDR3 nucleotides are TGTGCCAGCAGTGGACCGGCCTTGGACAGGAACACTGAAGCTTTCTTT. It specifies CASSGPALDRNTEAFF. The full variable domain, rest sourced from reference TRBV25-1 and TRBJ1-1, is EADIYQTPRYLVIGTGKKITLECSQTMGHDKMYWYQQDPGMELHLIHYSYGVNSTEKGDLSSESTVSRIRTEHFPLTLESARPSHTSQYLCASSGPALDRNTEAFFGQGTRLTVV.

This clonotype was detected only a few times. The CDR3 reads CASSLDRDPPYNEQFF. For the CDR3, the DNA is TGTGCCAGCAGCTTAGACAGGGATCCCCCCTACAATGAGCAGTTCTTC. The genes are TRBV11-3 and TRBJ2-1, with D tentatively TRBD1 (5 bases). The CDR3 has 16 amino acids. V lost 0 bases and J 2 bases, leaving 11 bases between the germline ends. The germline V gene encodes CDR1 SGHNT and CDR2 YENEEA.

This clonotype was picked up a small number of times. The V and J genes are TRBV28 and TRBJ1-5, with TRBD1 matching over 10 bases. Germline loops: CDR1 MDHEN, CDR2 SYDVKM. The CDR3 sequence is 15 residues long. The trim removed 6 bases at V and 6 bases at J, leaving 8 bases unmatched. The CDR3 spells CASSSGQGESQPQHF. For the CDR3, the DNA is TGTGCCAGCAGCTCAGGACAGGGGGAAAGTCAGCCCCAGCATTTT.

This clonotype was detected once. A clone one base away is much larger, so this may be a read error. The J gene is TRBJ1-2, the V gene TRBV5-1; D not resolved. This CDR3 is built from 14 residues. The germline V gene encodes CDR1 SGHRS and CDR2 YFSETQ. The CDR3 sequence is CASSLSFSNYDYTF. DNA for the CDR3: TGCGCCAGCAGCTTGTCCTTCTCTAACTATGACTACACCTTC. The variable domain in full, completed from reference TRBV5-1 and TRBJ1-2, reads KAGVTQTPRYLIKTRGQQVTLSCSPISGHRSVSWYQQTPGQGLQFLFEYFSETQRNKGNFPGRFSGRQFSNSRSEMNVSTLELGDSALYLCASSLSFSNYDYTFGSGTRLTVV.

There are a few counts of this clonotype. The gene calls are TRBV6-5 and TRBJ2-4; maybe TRBD1 (6 bases). Germline V lookup: CDR1 MNHEY, CDR2 SVGAGI. CDR3 length: 13 residues. Deletions cut 6 bases from V and 6 bases from J, with 12 bases between. The CDR3: CASRVDRRNIQYF. In DNA, the CDR3 is TGTGCCAGCAGAGTGGACAGAAGAAACATTCAGTACTTC.

This clonotype was picked up a small number of times. The chain has TRBV20-1 and TRBJ2-1; 11 bases are shared with TRBD2. The CDR3 length is 18 residues. Germline V gives CDR1 DFQATT, CDR2 SNEGSKA (reference sequence). J gave up 0 bases and V 6 bases, and 13 bases lay outside the gene matches. The CDR3 DNA reads TGCAGTGCCCCTACGACTAGCGGGAAGGCCAGCTCCTACAATGAGCAGTTCTTC. Its protein is CSAPTTSGKASSYNEQFF.

In its sample, this clonotype was seen many times. The chain recombines TRBV29-1 with TRBJ1-3; D ambiguous. The CDR3 length is 14 residues. V lost 7 bases, J lost 0 bases, and 13 bases lay in between. CDR1 is SQVTM, CDR2 ANQGSEA, per germline. In nucleotides, the CDR3 is TGCAGCGCGACGGACCGGAGCTCTGGAAACACCATATATTTT. Amino acids: CSATDRSSGNTIYF.

This clonotype was observed many times. This sequence joins TRBV18 and TRBJ1-2; 9 bases fit TRBD1. The CDR3 is made up of 14 amino acids. Germline V CDR1 and CDR2: KGHSH, LQKENI. Unmatched junction bases numbered 6, after V lost 3 bases and J lost 7 bases. In nucleotides, the CDR3 is TGTGCCAGCTCACCCCCGGGACAGGGTCCTGGCTACACCTTC. Its protein is CASSPPGQGPGYTF.

The chain has TRBV7-2 and TRBJ2-5, with 7 bases fitting TRBD1. J lost 4 bases, V lost 0 bases, and 2 bases had no gene match. The germline V gene encodes CDR1 SGHTA and CDR2 FQGNSA. This CDR3 is 14 amino acids long. The CDR3 bases are TGTGCCAGCAGCTTAGCTAGGGGGCCAGAGACCCAGTACTTC. It specifies CASSLARGPETQYF.

This clonotype was seen repeatedly, ten times or more. The genes are TRBV4-2 and TRBJ2-5; unclear D gene. Germline assignment: CDR1 LGHNA and CDR2 YNFKEQ. The CDR3 consists of 13 residues. V was pared by 2 bases and J by 3 bases, with 7 bases between. In DNA form, the CDR3 reads TGTGCCAGCAGCCAAAAAAGGGAAGAGACCCAGTACTTC. Its translation is CASSQKREETQYF.

This clonotype was seen repeatedly, ten times or more. This chain uses TRBV4-1 with TRBJ1-5; D gene ambiguous. Trimming shortened V by 1 base and J by 0 bases, and 19 bases separated the two germline ends. The CDR3 totals 19 residues. From germline, CDR1 is MGHRA and CDR2 YSYEKL. As DNA, the CDR3 is TGCGCCAGCAGCCAAGCTGCTACCGAGGAACAGAATAGCAATCAGCCCCAGCATTTT. The encoded protein is CASSQAATEEQNSNQPQHF.

The V call is TRBV10-1, the J call TRBJ2-3; 10 bases fit TRBD2. CDR1 WNHNN and CDR2 SYGVQD come from the germline V gene (reference sequence). The CDR3 totals 17 residues. V gave up 0 bases and J gave up 1 base; unmatched junction bases: 4. This CDR3 reads CASSESTSGERTDTQYF. In nucleotides, the CDR3 is TGCGCCAGCAGTGAGTCAACTAGCGGGGAGCGCACAGATACGCAGTATTTT.

The rearrangement joins TRBV20-1 to TRBJ1-4; D gene uncertain. The CDR3 loop spans 14 amino acids. Between the trimmed V and J ends, which lost 1 base and 8 bases, there was a span of 14 bases. Per the germline V gene, CDR1 is DFQATT and CDR2 is SNEGSKA (reference sequence). This CDR3 reads CSARADGLREKLFF. CDR3 nucleotide sequence: TGCAGTGCTAGAGCGGACGGGCTGCGGGAAAAACTGTTTTTT.